Shown below are 8 T cell receptor beta chains from a single sample sequenced in a study of CD8+ T cells in alopecia areata. Treatment denoted: oral pan-JAK inhibitor, 5-10 mg twice daily. In each case, RNA was isolated and then reverse transcribed into cDNA as the sequencing template. Profiled with immunoSEQ multiplex PCR; TCRdb holds only in-frame clones, not every one. The sample shows 35,000 to 45,000 clones, over 85% of them seen only once. The sequences come from CD8+ T cells sorted from blood, collected at week 24, from a patient treated with tofacitinib. The receptor source for this set is a human donor with alopecia areata.

V is TRBV5-4 and J is TRBJ2-7, with D possibly called TRBD1 or TRBD2 (6 bases each). The germline gives CDR1 SGHNT, CDR2 YYREEE (reference sequence). V was trimmed by 5 bases and J by 0 bases, leaving 12 bases between them. The CDR3 contains 14 residues. CDR3 protein: CASRPGDNSYEQYF. In DNA, the CDR3 is TGTGCCAGCAGGCCGGGGGACAACTCCTACGAGCAGTACTTC.

The V call is TRBV27, the J call TRBJ2-3; D unclear. CDR3 length: 15 amino acids. Germline CDR1 reads MNHEY; CDR2 reads SMNVEV (reference sequence). V was clipped by 7 bases and J by 5 bases, with 19 bases between them. The CDR3 bases are TGTGCCAGCAAGCTATGGGGTAACCGCGGAGATACGCAGTATTTT. As protein: CASKLWGNRGDTQYF.

J is TRBJ2-2 and V is TRBV28, with 7 bases fitting TRBD1. The V and J ends lost 7 bases and 7 bases, in that order; junction bases with no gene match: 9. The CDR3 contains 14 residues. CDR1 is MDHEN and CDR2 is SYDVKM in the germline V gene. The CDR3 DNA follows: TGTGCCAGCACCCTAGGACAGGCAGGCGGGGAGCTGTTTTTT. This sequence encodes CASTLGQAGGELFF.

The chain recombines TRBV6-5 with TRBJ2-3; no reliable D call. In germline, CDR1 is MNHEY, CDR2 SVGAGI. This CDR3 spans 12 amino acids. Trimming left V 7 bases short and J 2 bases short, with 7 bases between. The CDR3 DNA follows: TGTGCCAGCATAGGCCCCACAGATACGCAGTATTTT. This encodes CASIGPTDTQYF.

The genes are TRBV29-1 and TRBJ2-2, with D unresolved. Trimming pared 2 bases from V and 2 bases from J, leaving 6 bases between. The CDR3 has 13 residues. Germline values: CDR1 SQVTM, CDR2 ANQGSEA. CDR3 in DNA: TGCAGCGTTGAAAGCCCAAACACCGGGGAGCTGTTTTTT. It translates to CSVESPNTGELFF.

The chain links TRBV4-1 to TRBJ2-7; TRBD1 might be the D (5 bases). V was pared by 3 bases and J by 0 bases, with 9 bases between. The CDR3 has 14 residues. CDR1 and CDR2 from the germline V gene are MGHRA and YSYEKL. The CDR3 DNA sequence: TGCGCCAGCAGCCACCAGGGAAGCTCCTACGAGCAGTACTTC. Amino acid sequence: CASSHQGSSYEQYF.

The V gene is TRBV28, the J gene TRBJ2-6, with 9 bases identical to TRBD1. Germline assignment: CDR1 MDHEN and CDR2 SYDVKM. The V gene end was trimmed by 3 bases and the J gene end by 0 bases; junction bases not matched to a gene: 3. The CDR3 sequence is 17 residues long. Written as DNA, the CDR3 is TGTGCCAGCAGTTTCCCGACAGGGGGCTCTGGGGCCAACGTCCTGACTTTC. Translating it yields CASSFPTGGSGANVLTF.

This clone occurred a few times. The rearrangement joins TRBV28 to TRBJ2-5; possible D gene TRBD2, 5 bases. The V end was cut by 7 bases, the J end by 1 base, with 13 bases between. Germline assignment: CDR1 MDHEN and CDR2 SYDVKM. This CDR3 has 14 amino acids. CDR3 DNA: TGTGCCAGCACTAGCTTGGGTCTCCAAGAGACCCAGTACTTC. It yields the protein CASTSLGLQETQYF. The complete variable domain, with remaining parts taken from reference TRBV28 and TRBJ2-5, reads DVKVTQSSRYLVKRTGEKVFLECVQDMDHENMFWYRQDPGLGLRLIYFSYDVKMKEKGDIPEGYSVSREKKERFSLILESASTNQTSMYLCASTSLGLQETQYFGPGTRLLVL.